A single sample is the source of the 6 T cell receptor beta chains below, sequenced in a study of blood T cell repertoires in COVID-19. The method was immunoSEQ multiplex PCR; TCRdb's version includes in-frame clones alone and lacks a portion of them. The repertoire holds 190,000 or so clones, with around 85% as singletons. The material sequenced was PBMCs or T cells enriched from blood (not recorded which). Source of these receptors: a man aged 40-55 years who had recovered from COVID-19.

The CDR3 loop is CATSDRVSGYTF. In nucleotides, the CDR3 is TGTGCCACCAGTGACCGGGTTAGCGGCTACACCTTC. V gene TRBV24-1 combines with J gene TRBJ1-2; D not resolved. Germline lookup yields CDR1 KGHDR and CDR2 SFDVKD. The CDR3 is 12 residues long. Deletions cut 4 bases from V and 8 bases from J, with 10 bases between.

This clone came up once. V is TRBV2 and J is TRBJ1-1; a weak D match, TRBD1 (5 bases). V was clipped by 3 bases and J by 9 bases, with 11 bases between them. CDR1 and CDR2 (germline): SNHLY, FYNNEI. The CDR3 runs 12 residues. CDR3 sequence: CASSEPGTKAFF. In DNA, the CDR3 is TGTGCCAGCAGTGAGCCCGGGACTAAAGCTTTCTTT.

J is TRBJ1-2 and V is TRBV18; no clear D gene. CDR1 and CDR2 from the germline V gene are KGHSH and LQKENI. The V end was cut by 1 base, the J end by 0 bases, with 6 bases between. The CDR3 loop spans 14 amino acids. The CDR3 region is CASSPRPSNYGYTF. The CDR3 region has the DNA TGTGCCAGCTCACCACGGCCTTCTAACTATGGCTACACCTTC.

The V call is TRBV30, the J call TRBJ2-7, with TRBD2 matching 7 bases. With 0 bases clipped from V and 1 base from J, the junction kept 12 bases outside the gene matches. Germline V gene data show CDR1 as GTSNPN and CDR2 as SVGIG (reference sequence). The CDR3 has 17 residues. The CDR3 DNA sequence: TGTGCCTGGAGTGTGAGGGGAGCGGGACCCACTTCCTACGAGCAGTACTTC. It codes for CAWSVRGAGPTSYEQYF.

The chain combines TRBV11-2 with TRBJ2-7, with a tentative D call TRBD1 (7 bases). V was trimmed by 7 bases and J by 3 bases, leaving 19 bases between them. The CDR3 extends over 15 amino acids. Per germline, CDR1 SGHAT and CDR2 FQNNGV. As DNA, the CDR3 is TGTGCCAGCACCGGAGGGGACAGCCTCGTCTACGAGCAGTACTTC. It translates to CASTGGDSLVYEQYF.

This clone appeared once. The chain recombines TRBV28 with TRBJ1-1, with D unresolved. This CDR3 spans 14 amino acids. Per germline, CDR1 MDHEN and CDR2 SYDVKM. Trimming took off 2 bases at V and 3 bases at J, with 10 bases between the two ends. The DNA of the CDR3 is TGTGCCAGCAGTTTAGTGGAAGCGGACACTGAAGCTTTCTTT. This gives the protein CASSLVEADTEAFF.